A selection of T cell receptor beta chains follows, all from one sample in a study of breast tumors, draining lymph nodes, adjacent tissues. TCRdb redid the calling of the multiplex PCR reads with MiXCR, one entry per CDR3 protein. The profile covers 24,000 or so distinct CDR3 sequences, with about 24% appearing a single time and about 13% taken by the ten largest. Sample: breast tumor tissue. These receptors were taken from a female donor with breast cancer. Some clones in this sample may be carry-over from other donors' samples. The CDR3 runs from the conserved cysteine through the conserved F or W. The D gene is left open where the match is weak. Clone size, where shown, is once, few, many, or a class for clones that have expanded.

clone_size: many; v_call: TRBV20-1; d_call: NA; j_call: TRBJ2-1; cdr3_aa: CSARDFAPYASYNEQFF; cdr3_nt: TGCAGTGCTAGAGATTTCGCACCCTACGCTTCCTACAATGAGCAGTTCTTC
clone_size: many; v_call: TRBV18; d_call: TRBD2; j_call: TRBJ2-5; cdr3_aa: CASSPRLAGQETQYF; cdr3_nt: TGTGCCAGCTCACCAAGACTAGCGGGACAAGAGACCCAGTACTTC
clone_size: many; v_call: TRBV27; d_call: TRBD1; j_call: TRBJ2-7; cdr3_aa: CASSLDRGYYEQYF; cdr3_nt: TGTGCCAGCAGTCTAGACAGGGGGTACTACGAGCAGTACTTC
clone_size: medium-sized; v_call: TRBV11-1; d_call: NA; j_call: TRBJ2-1; cdr3_aa: CASTPAGGPWYNEQFF; cdr3_nt: TGTGCCAGCACCCCAGCAGGAGGGCCATGGTACAATGAGCAGTTCTTC
clone_size: many; v_call: TRBV19; d_call: NA; j_call: TRBJ2-7; cdr3_aa: CASSSRDGSYEQYF; cdr3_nt: TGTGCCAGTAGTAGCCGGGACGGGTCCTACGAGCAGTACTTC
clone_size: many; v_call: TRBV9; d_call: NA; j_call: TRBJ2-1; cdr3_aa: CASSVHPDTGDEQFF; cdr3_nt: TGTGCCAGCAGCGTACATCCAGACACTGGGGATGAGCAGTTCTTC
clone_size: many; v_call: TRBV19; d_call: NA; j_call: TRBJ1-5; cdr3_aa: CASSNVGLNQPQHF; cdr3_nt: TGTGCCAGTAGTAATGTTGGGCTAAATCAGCCCCAGCATTTT
clone_size: many; v_call: TRBV28; d_call: NA; j_call: TRBJ2-5; cdr3_aa: CASSLEGFSVETQYF; cdr3_nt: TGTGCCAGCAGTTTAGAGGGTTTCTCGGTAGAGACCCAGTACTTC
clone_size: many; v_call: TRBV20-1; d_call: TRBD1; j_call: TRBJ1-2; cdr3_aa: CSARDQRQGVVYGYTF; cdr3_nt: TGCAGTGCTAGAGATCAGAGACAGGGGGTGGTCTATGGCTACACCTTC
clone_size: many; v_call: TRBV7-2; d_call: NA; j_call: TRBJ1-5; cdr3_aa: CASSFGGANQPQHF; cdr3_nt: TGTGCCAGCAGCTTTGGGGGGGCAAATCAGCCCCAGCATTTT
clone_size: NA; v_call: TRBV4-1; d_call: TRBD1; j_call: TRBJ2-5; cdr3_aa: CASSRDRVSETQYF; cdr3_nt: TGCGCCAGCAGCCGGGACAGGGTTTCGGAGACCCAGTACTTC
clone_size: many; v_call: TRBV24-1; d_call: NA; j_call: TRBJ1-2; cdr3_aa: CATSSQGNYGYTF; cdr3_nt: TGTGCCACCAGTAGTCAGGGTAACTATGGCTACACCTTC
clone_size: NA; v_call: TRBV6-1; d_call: NA; j_call: TRBJ1-6; cdr3_aa: CSSIDGTSYNSPLHF; cdr3_nt: TGTTCCAGCATTGATGGAACTTCCTATAATTCACCCCTCCACTTT
clone_size: NA; v_call: TRBV7-6; d_call: NA; j_call: TRBJ2-4; cdr3_aa: CASSSTGNIQYF; cdr3_nt: TGTGCCAGCAGCTCTACAGGGAACATTCAGTACTTC
clone_size: many; v_call: TRBV9; d_call: TRBD2; j_call: TRBJ2-3; cdr3_aa: CASSADRGTSGGNTDTQYF; cdr3_nt: TGTGCCAGCAGCGCCGACCGCGGGACTAGCGGGGGGAACACAGATACGCAGTATTTT
clone_size: many; v_call: TRBV5-1; d_call: NA; j_call: TRBJ1-5; cdr3_aa: CASSLQGGDQPQHF; cdr3_nt: TGCGCCAGCAGCTTGCAGGGTGGGGATCAGCCCCAGCATTTT
clone_size: many; v_call: TRBV18; d_call: NA; j_call: TRBJ1-5; cdr3_aa: CASSRDMGGPQPQHF; cdr3_nt: TGTGCCAGCTCACGGGACATGGGAGGGCCCCAGCCCCAGCATTTT
clone_size: NA; v_call: TRBV20-1; d_call: NA; j_call: TRBJ2-3; cdr3_aa: CSASADGTREYTDTQYF; cdr3_nt: TGCAGTGCTAGTGCGGACGGGACTCGAGAATACACAGATACGCAGTATTTT
clone_size: many; v_call: TRBV6-6; d_call: NA; j_call: TRBJ2-7; cdr3_aa: CASTPGRRYEQYF; cdr3_nt: TGTGCCAGCACCCCTGGGAGGAGATACGAGCAGTACTTC
clone_size: NA; v_call: TRBV7-9; d_call: NA; j_call: TRBJ2-2; cdr3_aa: CASSTNTGELFF; cdr3_nt: TGTGCCAGCAGTACGAACACCGGGGAGCTGTTTTTT
clone_size: many; v_call: TRBV7-2; d_call: NA; j_call: TRBJ1-2; cdr3_aa: CASSPQGGFLTYGYTF; cdr3_nt: TGTGCCAGCAGCCCCCAAGGGGGGTTCCTTACCTATGGCTACACCTTC
clone_size: many; v_call: TRBV10-3; d_call: NA; j_call: TRBJ1-2; cdr3_aa: CAIRRGEDGYTF; cdr3_nt: TGTGCCATCAGAAGAGGGGAAGATGGCTACACCTTC
clone_size: many; v_call: TRBV6-1; d_call: NA; j_call: TRBJ1-5; cdr3_aa: CASSETQPQHF; cdr3_nt: TGTGCCAGCAGTGAAACTCAGCCCCAGCATTTT
clone_size: many; v_call: TRBV7-2; d_call: TRBD1; j_call: TRBJ2-7; cdr3_aa: CAGSKTGHEQYF; cdr3_nt: TGTGCCGGCAGCAAGACAGGGCACGAGCAGTACTTC
clone_size: many; v_call: TRBV5-1; d_call: TRBD1; j_call: TRBJ1-2; cdr3_aa: CASTTGQGNYGYTF; cdr3_nt: TGCGCCAGCACTACCGGACAGGGAAACTATGGCTACACCTTC
clone_size: many; v_call: TRBV5-1; d_call: NA; j_call: TRBJ2-1; cdr3_aa: CASSLEAGAGVNEQFF; cdr3_nt: TGCGCCAGCAGCTTGGAGGCCGGGGCGGGTGTAAATGAGCAGTTCTTC
clone_size: many; v_call: TRBV20-1; d_call: NA; j_call: TRBJ1-2; cdr3_aa: CSAKGGGYTF; cdr3_nt: TGCAGTGCTAAGGGTGGTGGCTACACCTTC